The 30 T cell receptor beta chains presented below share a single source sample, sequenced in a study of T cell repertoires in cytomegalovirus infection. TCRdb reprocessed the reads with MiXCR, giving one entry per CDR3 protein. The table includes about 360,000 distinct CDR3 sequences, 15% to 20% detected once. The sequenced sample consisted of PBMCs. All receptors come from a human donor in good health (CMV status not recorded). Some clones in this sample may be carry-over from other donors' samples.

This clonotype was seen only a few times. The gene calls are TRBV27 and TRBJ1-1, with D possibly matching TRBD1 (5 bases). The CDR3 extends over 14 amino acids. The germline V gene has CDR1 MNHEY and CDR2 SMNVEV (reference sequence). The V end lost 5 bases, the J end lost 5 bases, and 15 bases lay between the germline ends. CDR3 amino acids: CASSLTAGRTEAFF. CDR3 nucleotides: TGTGCCAGCAGTCTAACCGCAGGGCGTACTGAAGCTTTCTTT.

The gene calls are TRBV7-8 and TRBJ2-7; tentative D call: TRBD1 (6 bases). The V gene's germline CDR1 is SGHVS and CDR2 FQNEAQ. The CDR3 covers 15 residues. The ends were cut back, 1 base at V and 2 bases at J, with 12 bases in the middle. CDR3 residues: CASSLGQAAPYEQYF. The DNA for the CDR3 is TGTGCCAGCAGCTTAGGACAGGCGGCCCCCTACGAGCAGTACTTC.

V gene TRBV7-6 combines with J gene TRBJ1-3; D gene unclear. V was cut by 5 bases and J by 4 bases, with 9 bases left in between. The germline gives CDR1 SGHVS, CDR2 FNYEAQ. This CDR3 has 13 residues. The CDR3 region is CASSPIIGNTIYF. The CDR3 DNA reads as TGTGCCAGCAGCCCCATAATCGGAAACACCATATATTTT.

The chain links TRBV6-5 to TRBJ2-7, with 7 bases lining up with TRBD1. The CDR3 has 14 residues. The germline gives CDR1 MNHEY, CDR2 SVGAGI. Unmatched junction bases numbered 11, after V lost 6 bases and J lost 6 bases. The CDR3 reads CASSRQGSGGEQYF. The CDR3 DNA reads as TGTGCCAGCAGCAGACAGGGATCTGGCGGCGAGCAGTACTTC.

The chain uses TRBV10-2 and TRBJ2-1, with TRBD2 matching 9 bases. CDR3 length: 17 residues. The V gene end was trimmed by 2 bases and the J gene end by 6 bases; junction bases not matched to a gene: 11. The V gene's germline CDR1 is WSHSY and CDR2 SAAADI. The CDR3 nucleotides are TGCGCCAGCAGTGAGCCGTCGGGACTAGCCACACTCAATGAGCAGTTCTTC. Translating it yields CASSEPSGLATLNEQFF.

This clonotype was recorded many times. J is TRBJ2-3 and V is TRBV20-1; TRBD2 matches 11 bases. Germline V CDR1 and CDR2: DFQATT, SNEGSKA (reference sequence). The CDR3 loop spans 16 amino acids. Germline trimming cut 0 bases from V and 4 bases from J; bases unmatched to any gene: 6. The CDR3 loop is CSARDRRLAGSDTQYF. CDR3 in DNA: TGCAGTGCTAGAGACCGACGACTAGCGGGATCAGATACGCAGTATTTT.

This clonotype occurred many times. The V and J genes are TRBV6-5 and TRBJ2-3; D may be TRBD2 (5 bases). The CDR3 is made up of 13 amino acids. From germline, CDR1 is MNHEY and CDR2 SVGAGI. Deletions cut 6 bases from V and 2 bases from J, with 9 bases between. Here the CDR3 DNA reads TGTGCCAGCAGCAAGGACTCCACAGATACGCAGTATTTT. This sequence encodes CASSKDSTDTQYF.

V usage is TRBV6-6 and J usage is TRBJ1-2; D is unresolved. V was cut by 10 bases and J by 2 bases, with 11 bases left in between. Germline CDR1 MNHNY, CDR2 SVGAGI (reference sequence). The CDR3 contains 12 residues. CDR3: CATSTLNYGYTF. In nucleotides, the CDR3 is TGTGCCACCAGCACTCTAAACTATGGCTACACCTTC.

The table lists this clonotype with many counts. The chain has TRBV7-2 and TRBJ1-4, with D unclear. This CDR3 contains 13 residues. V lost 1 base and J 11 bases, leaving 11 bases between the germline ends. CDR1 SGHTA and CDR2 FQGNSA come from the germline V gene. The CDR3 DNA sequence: TGTGCCAGCAGCTTAGTGAGGGAAGATAAACTGTTTTTT. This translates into CASSLVREDKLFF. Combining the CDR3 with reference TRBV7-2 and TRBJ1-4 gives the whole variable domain GAGVSQSPSNKVTEKGKDVELRCDPISGHTALYWYRQSLGQGLEFLIYFQGNSAPDKSGLPSDRFSAERTGGSVSTLTIQRTQQEDSAVYLCASSLVREDKLFFGSGTQLSVL.

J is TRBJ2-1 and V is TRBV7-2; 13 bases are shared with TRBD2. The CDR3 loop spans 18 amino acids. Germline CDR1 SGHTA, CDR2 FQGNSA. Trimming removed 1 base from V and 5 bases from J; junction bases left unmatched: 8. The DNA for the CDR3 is TGTGCCAGCAGCTTAGTATCGGGGACTAGCGGGGAAGACAATGAGCAGTTCTTC. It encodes CASSLVSGTSGEDNEQFF.

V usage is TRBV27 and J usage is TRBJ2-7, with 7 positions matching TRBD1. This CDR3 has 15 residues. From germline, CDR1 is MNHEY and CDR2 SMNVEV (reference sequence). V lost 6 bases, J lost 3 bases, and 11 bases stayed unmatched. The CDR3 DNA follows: TGTGCCAGCAGACCCGGGACAGCTTTAGTCTACGAGCAGTACTTC. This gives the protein CASRPGTALVYEQYF.

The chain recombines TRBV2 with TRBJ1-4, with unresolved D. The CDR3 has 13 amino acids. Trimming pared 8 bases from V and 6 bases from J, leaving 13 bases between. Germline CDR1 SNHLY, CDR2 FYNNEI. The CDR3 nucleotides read TGTGCCAGCCGCGAACCGGCCGATGAAAAACTGTTTTTT. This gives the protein CASREPADEKLFF.

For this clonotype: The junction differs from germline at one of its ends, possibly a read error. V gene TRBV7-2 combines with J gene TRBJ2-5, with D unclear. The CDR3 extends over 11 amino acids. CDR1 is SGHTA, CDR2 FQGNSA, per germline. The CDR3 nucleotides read TGTGCCAGCAGCTTTACCGAGACCCAGCACTTC. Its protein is CASSFTETQHF.

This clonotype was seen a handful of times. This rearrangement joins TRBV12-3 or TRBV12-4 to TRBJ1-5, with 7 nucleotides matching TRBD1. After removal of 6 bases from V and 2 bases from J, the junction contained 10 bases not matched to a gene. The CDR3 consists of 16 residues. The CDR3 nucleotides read TGTGCCAGCAGCCCCGAAGGGGGCCGGGGCAATCAGCCCCAGCATTTT. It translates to CASSPEGGRGNQPQHF.

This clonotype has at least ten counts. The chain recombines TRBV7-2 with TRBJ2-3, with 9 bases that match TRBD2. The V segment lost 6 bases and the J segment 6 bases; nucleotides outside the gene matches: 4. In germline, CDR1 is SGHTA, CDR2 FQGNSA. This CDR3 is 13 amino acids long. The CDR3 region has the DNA TGTGCCAGCAGATACAGCGGGGGGGATACGCAGTATTTT. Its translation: CASRYSGGDTQYF.

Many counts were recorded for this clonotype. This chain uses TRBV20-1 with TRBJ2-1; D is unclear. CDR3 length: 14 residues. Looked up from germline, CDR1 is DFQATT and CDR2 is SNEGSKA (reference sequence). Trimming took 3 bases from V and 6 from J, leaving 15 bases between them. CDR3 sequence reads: CSASSFARVNEQFF. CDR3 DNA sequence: TGCAGTGCTAGTTCGTTCGCAAGGGTCAATGAGCAGTTCTTC.

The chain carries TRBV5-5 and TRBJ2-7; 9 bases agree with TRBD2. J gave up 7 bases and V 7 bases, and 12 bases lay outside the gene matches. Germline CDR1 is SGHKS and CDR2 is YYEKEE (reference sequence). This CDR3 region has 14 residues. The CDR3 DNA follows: TGTGCCAGCTTAACGGCTAGCGGGACCGGTGAGCAGTACTTC. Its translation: CASLTASGTGEQYF.

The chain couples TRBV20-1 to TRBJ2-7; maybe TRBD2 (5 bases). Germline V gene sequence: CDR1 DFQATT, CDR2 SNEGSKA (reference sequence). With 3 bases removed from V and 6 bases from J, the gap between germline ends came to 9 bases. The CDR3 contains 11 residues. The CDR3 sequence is CSARRAREQYF. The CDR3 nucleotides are TGCAGTGCTAGGAGGGCCCGCGAGCAGTACTTC.

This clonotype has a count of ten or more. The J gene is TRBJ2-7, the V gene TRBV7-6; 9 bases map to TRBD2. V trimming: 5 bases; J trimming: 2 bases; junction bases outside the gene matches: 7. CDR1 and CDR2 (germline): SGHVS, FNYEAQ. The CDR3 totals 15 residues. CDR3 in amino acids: CASSPRLAAPYEQYF. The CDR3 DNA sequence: TGTGCCAGCAGCCCTCGACTAGCGGCCCCCTACGAGCAGTACTTC. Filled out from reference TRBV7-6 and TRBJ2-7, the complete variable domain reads GAGVSQSPRYKVTKRGQDVALRCDPISGHVSLYWYRQALGQGPEFLTYFNYEAQQDKSGLPNDRFSAERPEGSISTLTIQRTEQRDSAMYRCASSPRLAAPYEQYFGPGTRLTVT.

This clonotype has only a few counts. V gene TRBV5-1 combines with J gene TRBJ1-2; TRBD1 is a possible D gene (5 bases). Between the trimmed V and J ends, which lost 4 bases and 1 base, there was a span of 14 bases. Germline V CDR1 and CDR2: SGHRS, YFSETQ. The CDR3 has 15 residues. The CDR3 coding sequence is TGCGCCAGCAGCCCGGGGGACTCTCGTAACTATGGCTACACCTTC. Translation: CASSPGDSRNYGYTF.

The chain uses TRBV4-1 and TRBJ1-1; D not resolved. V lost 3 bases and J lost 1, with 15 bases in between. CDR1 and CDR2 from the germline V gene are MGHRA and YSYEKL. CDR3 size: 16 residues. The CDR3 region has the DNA TGCGCCAGCAGCCACCCTCTCTTTGGGCCGAACACTGAAGCTTTCTTT. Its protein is CASSHPLFGPNTEAFF.

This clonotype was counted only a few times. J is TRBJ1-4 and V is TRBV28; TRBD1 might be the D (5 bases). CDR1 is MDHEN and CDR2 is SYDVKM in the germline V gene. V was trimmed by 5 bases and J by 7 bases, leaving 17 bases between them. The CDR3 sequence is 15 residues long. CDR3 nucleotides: TGTGCCAGCAGTACCCCGGGGCCCGAAGGTGAAAAACTGTTTTTT. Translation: CASSTPGPEGEKLFF.

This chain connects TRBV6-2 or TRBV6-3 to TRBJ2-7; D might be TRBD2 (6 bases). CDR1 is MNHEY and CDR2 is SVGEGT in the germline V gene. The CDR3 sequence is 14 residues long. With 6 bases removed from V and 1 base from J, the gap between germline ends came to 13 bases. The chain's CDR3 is CASRQNLASYEQYF. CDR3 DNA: TGTGCCAGCAGGCAGAATCTAGCGTCCTACGAGCAGTACTTC.

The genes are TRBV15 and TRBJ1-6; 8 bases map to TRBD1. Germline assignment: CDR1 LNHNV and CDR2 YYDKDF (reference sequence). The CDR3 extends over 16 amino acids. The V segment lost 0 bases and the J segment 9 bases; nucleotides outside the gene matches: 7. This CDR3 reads CATSREMGQVTSPLHF. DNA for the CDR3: TGTGCCACCAGCAGAGAAATGGGACAGGTTACTTCACCCCTCCACTTT.

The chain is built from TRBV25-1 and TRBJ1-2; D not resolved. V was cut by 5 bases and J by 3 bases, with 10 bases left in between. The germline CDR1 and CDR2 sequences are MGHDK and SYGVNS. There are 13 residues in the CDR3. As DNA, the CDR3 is TGTGCCAGCAGTCGGGGTTCCCACTATGGCTACACCTTC. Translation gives CASSRGSHYGYTF.

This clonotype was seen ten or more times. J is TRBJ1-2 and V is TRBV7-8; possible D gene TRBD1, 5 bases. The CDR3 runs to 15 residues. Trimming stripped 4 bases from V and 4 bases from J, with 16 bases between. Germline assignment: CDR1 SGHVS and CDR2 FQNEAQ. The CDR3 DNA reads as TGTGCCAGCAGCTCAAGGTGGGCTGGGGGCTATGGCTACACCTTC. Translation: CASSSRWAGGYGYTF.

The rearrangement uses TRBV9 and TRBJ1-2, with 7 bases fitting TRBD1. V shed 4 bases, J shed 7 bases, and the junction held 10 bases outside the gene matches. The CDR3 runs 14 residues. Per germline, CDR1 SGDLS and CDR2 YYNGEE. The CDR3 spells CASSPRQGSTGYTF. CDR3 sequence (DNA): TGTGCCAGCAGCCCCCGACAGGGAAGTACTGGCTACACCTTC.

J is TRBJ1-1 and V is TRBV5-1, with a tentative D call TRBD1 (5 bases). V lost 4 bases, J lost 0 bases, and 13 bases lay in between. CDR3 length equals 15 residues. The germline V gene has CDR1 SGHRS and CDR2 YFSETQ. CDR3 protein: CASSTSGTMNTEAFF. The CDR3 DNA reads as TGCGCCAGCAGCACCTCAGGGACCATGAACACTGAAGCTTTCTTT.

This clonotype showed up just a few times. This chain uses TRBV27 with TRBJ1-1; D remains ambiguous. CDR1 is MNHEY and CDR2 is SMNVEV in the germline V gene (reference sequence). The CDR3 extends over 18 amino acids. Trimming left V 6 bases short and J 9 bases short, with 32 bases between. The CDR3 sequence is CASRRSLVENYLTDKAFF. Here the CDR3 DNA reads TGTGCCAGCAGACGAAGTTTAGTCGAGAATTACCTCACTGATAAAGCTTTCTTT.

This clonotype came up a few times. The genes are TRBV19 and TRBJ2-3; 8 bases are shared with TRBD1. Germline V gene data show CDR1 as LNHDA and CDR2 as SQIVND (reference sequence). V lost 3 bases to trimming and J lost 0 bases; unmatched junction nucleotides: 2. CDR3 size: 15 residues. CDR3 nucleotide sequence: TGTGCCAGTAGTATCCGGGACAGGAGCACAGATACGCAGTATTTT. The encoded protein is CASSIRDRSTDTQYF. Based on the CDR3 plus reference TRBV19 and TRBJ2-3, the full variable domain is DGGITQSPKYLFRKEGQNVTLSCEQNLNHDAMYWYRQDPGQGLRLIYYSQIVNDFQKGDIAEGYSVSREKKESFPLTVTSAQKNPTAFYLCASSIRDRSTDTQYFGPGTRLTVL.